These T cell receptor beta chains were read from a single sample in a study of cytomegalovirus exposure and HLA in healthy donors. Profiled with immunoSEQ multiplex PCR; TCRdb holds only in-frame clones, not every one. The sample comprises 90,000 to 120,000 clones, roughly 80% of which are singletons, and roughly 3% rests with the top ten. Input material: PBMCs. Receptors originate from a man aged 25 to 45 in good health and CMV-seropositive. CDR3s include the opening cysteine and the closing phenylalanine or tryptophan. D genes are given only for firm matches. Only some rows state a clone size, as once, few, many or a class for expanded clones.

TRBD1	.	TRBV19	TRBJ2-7	TGTGCCAGTAGTAACAGGGGAGACTACGAGCAGTACTTC	CASSNRGDYEQYF
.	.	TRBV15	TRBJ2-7	TGTGCCACCAGCCCCCACAGGGAAGGGGCTGAGGAGCAGTACTTC	CATSPHREGAEEQYF
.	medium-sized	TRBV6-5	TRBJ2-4	TGTGCCGTAAGGGACTTAGCCAAAAACATTCAGTACTTC	CAVRDLAKNIQYF
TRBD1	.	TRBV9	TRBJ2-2	TGTGCCAGCGACAGGGCGAACACCGGGGAGCTGTTTTTT	CASDRANTGELFF
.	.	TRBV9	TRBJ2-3	TGTGCCAGCAGCGTCCAGTACACAGATACGCAGTATTTT	CASSVQYTDTQYF
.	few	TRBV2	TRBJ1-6	TGTGCCAGCAGCCTCCAGGGGTACTCACTATCACCCCTCCACTTT	CASSLQGYSLSPLHF
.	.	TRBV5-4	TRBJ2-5	TGTGCCAGCAGCCTACTTTCGCCCATCCAAGAGACCCAGTACTTC	CASSLLSPIQETQYF
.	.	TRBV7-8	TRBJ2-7	TGTGCCAGCAGCTATAGCGGCGATCTAATAGTTGAGCAGTACTTC	CASSYSGDLIVEQYF
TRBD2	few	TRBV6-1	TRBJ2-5	TGTGCCAGCACTAGCGGGGGGGCCGAGCAAGAGACCCAGTACTTC	CASTSGGAEQETQYF
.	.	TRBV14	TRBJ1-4	TGTGCCAGCAGCCTATCAGGGGAAACTAATGAAAAACTGTTTTTT	CASSLSGETNEKLFF
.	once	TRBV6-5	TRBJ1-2	TGTGCCAGCAGTTCGCTAGGATCCTATGGCTACACCTTC	CASSSLGSYGYTF
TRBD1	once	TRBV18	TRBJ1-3	TGTGCCAGCTCACCAGCGGGGGGACAGTTCTCTGGAAACACCATATATTTT	CASSPAGGQFSGNTIYF
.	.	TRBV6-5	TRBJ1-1	TGTGCCAGCAGCCGCGGTGGTAGCGGGCGAGCTTTCTTT	CASSRGGSGRAFF
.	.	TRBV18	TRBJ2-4	TGTGCCAGCTCACCACCCAGGGCAGACATTCAGTACTTC	CASSPPRADIQYF
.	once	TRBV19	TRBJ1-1	TGTGCCAGTACCTCCGGGACAACGCCGTACACTGAAGCTTTCTTT	CASTSGTTPYTEAFF
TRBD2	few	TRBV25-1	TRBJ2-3	TGTGCCAGCACTGACGAGCGGGGGGCGGATACGCAGTATTTT	CASTDERGADTQYF
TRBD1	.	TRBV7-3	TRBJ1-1	TGTGCCAGCAGTTTACAGGGGATGAACACTGAAGCTTTCTTT	CASSLQGMNTEAFF
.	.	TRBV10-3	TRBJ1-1	TGTGCCAGCAGCTACACCCAGGGAAACACTGAAGCTTTCTTT	CASSYTQGNTEAFF
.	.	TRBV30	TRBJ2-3	TGTGCCTGGAGGGGTCAACAGGGAGGCACAGATACGCAGTATTTT	CAWRGQQGGTDTQYF
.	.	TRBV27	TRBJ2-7	TGTGCCAGCAGTTTATCGTCCCGAGTATACGAGCAGTACTTC	CASSLSSRVYEQYF
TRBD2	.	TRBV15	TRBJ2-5	TGTGCCACCAGCAGTTTAGCGGGGGGCCAAGAGACCCAGTACTTC	CATSSLAGGQETQYF
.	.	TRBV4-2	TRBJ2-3	TGTGCCAGCAGCCAAGAGGGGACTAGCACAGATACGCAGTATTTT	CASSQEGTSTDTQYF
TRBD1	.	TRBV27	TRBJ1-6	TGTGCCAGCAGTAGTTCGACAGGGGTTTTATCTTCACCCCTCCACTTT	CASSSSTGVLSSPLHF
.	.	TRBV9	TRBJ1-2	TGTGCCAGCAGCGATACCACCAGGGCTTCTAGCTATGGCTACACCTTC	CASSDTTRASSYGYTF
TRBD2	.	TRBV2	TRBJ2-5	TGTGCCAGCAGGGGACTAGCGGGGGCCCGAGGAGAGACCCAGTACTTC	CASRGLAGARGETQYF
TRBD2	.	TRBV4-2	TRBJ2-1	TGTGCCAGCAGCCAAGTGCTAGCGGGGGGGCCGGACAATGAGCAGTTCTTC	CASSQVLAGGPDNEQFF
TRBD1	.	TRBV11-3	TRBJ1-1	TGTGCCAGCAGCACCTGGACAGGGGCCATCACTGAAGCTTTCTTT	CASSTWTGAITEAFF
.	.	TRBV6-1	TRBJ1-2	TGTGCCAGCAGTGAGGGCAGAAAAGGCTACACCTTC	CASSEGRKGYTF
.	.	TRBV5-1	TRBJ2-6	TGCGCCAGCAGCTCGTCGACTGAGACCTTCTCTGGGGCCAACGTCCTGACTTTC	CASSSSTETFSGANVLTF
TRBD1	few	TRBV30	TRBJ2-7	TGTGCCTGGAGGCTGAAACAGGGGGCCTACGAGCAGTACTTC	CAWRLKQGAYEQYF
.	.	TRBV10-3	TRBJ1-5	TGTGCCATCAGTGAACAGGGAACGATTAGCAATCAGCCCCAGCATTTT	CAISEQGTISNQPQHF
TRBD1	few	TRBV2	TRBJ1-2	TGTGCCAGCAGTTCCCAGGGGGTTCGTGGCTACACCTTC	CASSSQGVRGYTF
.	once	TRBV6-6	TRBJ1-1	TGTGCCAGCAGTACGGCGGGTATGAACACTGAAGCTTTCTTT	CASSTAGMNTEAFF
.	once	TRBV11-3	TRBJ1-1	TGTGCCAGCAGCCTCCCTGGACAGCTGAACACTGAAGCTTTCTTT	CASSLPGQLNTEAFF
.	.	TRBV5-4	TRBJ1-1	TGTGCCAGCAGCTTGACGTGGGGGCAAAGTGAAGCTTTCTTT	CASSLTWGQSEAFF
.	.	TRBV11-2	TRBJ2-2	TGTGCCAGCACCCTAGACCCTAGTTCCGGGGAGCTGTTTTTT	CASTLDPSSGELFF
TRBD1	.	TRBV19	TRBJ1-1	TGTGCCAGTAGTATAGAACAGGGGGCGAAGGCTTTCTTT	CASSIEQGAKAFF
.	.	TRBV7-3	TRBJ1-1	TGTGCCAGCAGCTTAAAGTTAGAAACAGGGGAAGCTTTCTTT	CASSLKLETGEAFF
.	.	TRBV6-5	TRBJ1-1	TGTGCCAGCAGCCGACAGGCCTTCGACGCTGAAGCTTTCTTT	CASSRQAFDAEAFF
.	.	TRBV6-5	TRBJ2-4	TGTGCCAGCAGTTACCCGCCGGGGAACAGTCAGTACTTC	CASSYPPGNSQYF
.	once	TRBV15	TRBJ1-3	TGTGCCACCAGCGTACAGGGATCTGGAAACACCATATATTTT	CATSVQGSGNTIYF
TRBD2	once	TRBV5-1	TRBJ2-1	TGCGCCAGCAGCCCGGGAGGGACCTCAGATTACAATGAGCAGTTCTTC	CASSPGGTSDYNEQFF
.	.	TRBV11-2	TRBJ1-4	TGTGCCAGCAGCTCCCGGACAGTTTCGATTGAAAAACTGTTTTTT	CASSSRTVSIEKLFF
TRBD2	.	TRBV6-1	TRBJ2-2	TGTGCCAGCTCGGGGGGGACTTTCAACACCGGGGAGCTGTTTTTT	CASSGGTFNTGELFF
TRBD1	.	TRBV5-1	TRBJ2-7	TGCGCCAGCAGTCCGGAAGCCCTGGACAGGGACGAGCAGTACTTC	CASSPEALDRDEQYF